A selection of T cell receptor beta chains follows, all from one sample in a study of technical replicates of blood from a few donors. The protocol was immunoSEQ multiplex PCR, while the TCRdb copy is restricted to in-frame clones and leaves out a portion. This repertoire shows about 84,000 clones, around 97% found once; its top ten account for approximately 0.18%. The sample was T cells isolated from PBMCs. These receptors all stem from a human donor in good health. CDR3s include the opening cysteine and the closing phenylalanine or tryptophan. A D gene is named only where the DNA matches it firmly. Clone size is not always given. Where it is, it says once, few, many or a class for expanded clones.

cdr3_aa cdr3_nt clone_size d_call j_call v_call
CASSLASNTEAFF TGTGCCAGCAGCTTGGCATCGAACACTGAAGCTTTCTTT NA NA TRBJ1-1 TRBV5-4
CASSWTGGSNQPQHF TGTGCCAGTAGCTGGACAGGGGGTAGCAATCAGCCCCAGCATTTT NA TRBD1 TRBJ1-5 TRBV19
CASSPVDGAGNGYTF TGTGCCAGCAGCCCAGTTGATGGGGCTGGTAATGGCTACACCTTC NA NA TRBJ1-2 TRBV9
CASSDQGGPLHF TGTGCCAGCAGTGACCAGGGTGGACCCCTCCACTTT NA NA TRBJ1-6 TRBV2
CASSSDREVTYEQYF TGTGCCAGCAGTTCGGACAGGGAAGTAACCTACGAGCAGTACTTC NA TRBD1 TRBJ2-7 TRBV6-6
CASSYSGTTTNEQFF TGTGCCAGCAGTTACTCCGGGACTACCACCAATGAGCAGTTCTTC NA TRBD2 TRBJ2-1 TRBV6-5
CASSSTGLPNEKLFF TGCGCCAGCAGCAGTACAGGGTTACCTAATGAAAAACTGTTTTTT NA NA TRBJ1-4 TRBV5-1
CASSFRDRGLNSPLHF TGTGCCAGCAGCTTCCGGGACAGGGGGCTTAATTCACCCCTCCACTTT NA TRBD1 TRBJ1-6 TRBV13
CASSQANEQFF TGCGCCAGCAGCCAAGCGAATGAGCAGTTCTTC NA NA TRBJ2-1 TRBV4-1
CASSQGIEVDNEQFF TGCGCCAGCAGCCAGGGGATCGAGGTAGACAATGAGCAGTTCTTC NA NA TRBJ2-1 TRBV10-1
CASRAGTGYGYTF TGTGCCAGCAGGGCGGGGACAGGCTATGGCTACACCTTC NA TRBD1 TRBJ1-2 TRBV2
CASSYSGRTNTGELFF TGTGCCAGCAGTTACTCGGGGAGGACGAACACCGGGGAGCTGTTTTTT NA NA TRBJ2-2 TRBV6-6
CASSLTRPEEYQETQYF TGTGCCAGCAGCTTAACGCGGCCGGAAGAGTACCAAGAGACCCAGTACTTC NA NA TRBJ2-5 TRBV7-3
CAWSSPLWAISNQPQHF TGTGCCTGGAGTTCCCCGTTATGGGCTATAAGCAATCAGCCCCAGCATTTT NA NA TRBJ1-5 TRBV30
CASSLDRGAIDEQFF TGTGCCAGCAGCTTAGATCGGGGGGCCATCGATGAGCAGTTCTTC NA NA TRBJ2-1 TRBV11-3
CASSLTGGVGTDTQYF TGTGCCAGCTCACTTACAGGGGGCGTCGGCACAGATACGCAGTATTTT NA TRBD1 TRBJ2-3 TRBV18
CASSDSARHQFNEQFF TGTGCCAGCAGTGACTCCGCCAGGCACCAATTCAATGAGCAGTTCTTC few NA TRBJ2-1 TRBV6-4
CASSYSVRDGEKLFF TGTGCCAGCAGTTACTCAGTCAGGGATGGAGAAAAACTGTTTTTT once NA TRBJ1-4 TRBV6-5
CASSQVGRWGTNTEAFF TGCGCCAGCAGCCAAGTAGGGAGGTGGGGGACGAACACTGAAGCTTTCTTT once NA TRBJ1-1 TRBV4-1
CAANTLGLGTYEQYF TGTGCCGCGAACACCCTGGGACTAGGTACCTACGAGCAGTACTTC NA TRBD2 TRBJ2-7 TRBV28
CASSLVARAGYGYTF TGCGCCAGCAGCTTGGTGGCCAGGGCTGGGTATGGCTACACCTTC NA NA TRBJ1-2 TRBV5-1
CSVGGRLSYEQYF TGCAGCGTTGGAGGCAGACTTTCCTACGAGCAGTACTTC NA NA TRBJ2-7 TRBV29-1
CATSVSREKGGELFF TGTGCAACCAGCGTTTCGAGGGAGAAGGGCGGGGAGCTGTTTTTT NA NA TRBJ2-2 TRBV28
CASSSGVTGRNSPLHF TGTGCCAGCAGCTCGGGAGTGACAGGGAGAAATTCACCCCTCCACTTT NA TRBD1 TRBJ1-6 TRBV5-4
CASSLRSGGADTQYF TGTGCCAGCAGCCTTCGTAGCGGGGGGGCCGATACGCAGTATTTT NA TRBD2 TRBJ2-3 TRBV14
CASSHGQNNQPQHF TGTGCCAGCAGTCATGGACAGAACAATCAGCCCCAGCATTTT NA NA TRBJ1-5 TRBV7-2
CASSLPTSGSSYNEQFF TGTGCCAGCAGCTTACCAACTAGCGGCAGCTCCTACAATGAGCAGTTCTTC NA TRBD2 TRBJ2-1 TRBV7-2
CTSSSGTGGNPYISGNTIYF TGCACCAGCAGCTCCGGGACAGGGGGCAATCCTTACATCTCTGGAAACACCATATATTTT NA NA TRBJ1-3 TRBV1
CASSLGGTGGEKLFF TGTGCCAGCAGCTTAGGGGGGACAGGGGGTGAAAAACTGTTTTTT once TRBD1 TRBJ1-4 TRBV7-8
CASSVGQGGTSGKNEQYF TGTGCCAGCAGCGTAGGTCAGGGGGGGACTAGCGGGAAAAACGAGCAGTACTTC NA TRBD2 TRBJ2-7 TRBV9
CASSFNRGGYTF TGTGCCAGCAGCTTCAACAGGGGTGGCTACACCTTC NA TRBD1 TRBJ1-2 TRBV5-8
CASSLSWTLNYGYTF TGTGCCAGCAGTTTATCCTGGACACTTAACTATGGCTACACCTTC NA NA TRBJ1-2 TRBV28
CASSPLSRTDTQYF TGCGCCAGCAGCCCGCTCTCGAGGACAGATACGCAGTATTTT NA NA TRBJ2-3 TRBV5-1
CASSLYPPGLRRSTDTQYF TGTGCCAGCAGCCTCTACCCCCCAGGGCTGAGACGAAGCACAGATACGCAGTATTTT NA NA TRBJ2-3 TRBV11-3
CAMGQTMNTEAFF TGTGCCATGGGACAGACCATGAACACTGAAGCTTTCTTT NA TRBD1 TRBJ1-1 TRBV10-3
CAINPDSTYQPQHF TGTGCCATTAACCCGGACAGTACATACCAGCCCCAGCATTTT NA NA TRBJ1-5 TRBV6-1
CASSSHLAVAYNEQFF TGCGCCAGCAGCTCCCACCTAGCGGTCGCATACAATGAGCAGTTCTTC NA TRBD2 TRBJ2-1 TRBV5-1
CASISGGETQYF TGTGCCAGCATTTCCGGGGGAGAGACCCAGTACTTC NA NA TRBJ2-5 TRBV2
CASSFGGLTYEQYF TGTGCCAGCAGTTTCGGCGGACTAACCTACGAGCAGTACTTC NA NA TRBJ2-7 TRBV6-5
CASSLSTGGGRNEQFF TGTGCTAGCAGCTTATCTACAGGCGGGGGGAGGAATGAGCAGTTCTTC NA TRBD2 TRBJ2-1 TRBV7-7
CASSSVRPEVGPTGSYNEQFF TGTGCCAGCAGTTCTGTCCGACCGGAAGTGGGCCCCACCGGCTCCTACAATGAGCAGTTCTTC NA NA TRBJ2-1 TRBV28
CAWGGQTYEQYF TGTGCCTGGGGGGGACAGACCTACGAGCAGTACTTC once TRBD1 TRBJ2-7 TRBV30
CASSPRDRVPYGYTF TGTGCCAGCTCCCCCCGCGACAGGGTCCCTTATGGCTACACCTTC NA TRBD1 TRBJ1-2 TRBV28
CASSGGGGTEAFF TGCGCCAGCAGTGGAGGGGGGGGCACTGAAGCTTTCTTT NA NA TRBJ1-1 TRBV10-1
CASSGARDRDGYTF TGTGCCAGCAGTGGGGCCCGGGACAGGGACGGCTACACCTTC NA TRBD1 TRBJ1-2 TRBV6-1
CASTITSLPGQGGGTQYF TGTGCCAGCACCATCACCAGTTTACCGGGACAGGGTGGGGGTACGCAGTATTTT NA TRBD1 TRBJ2-3 TRBV28
CASSQAARGGYGYTF TGTGCCAGCAGCCAAGCCGCGAGGGGGGGGTATGGCTACACCTTC NA NA TRBJ1-2 TRBV14
CASSYRGITEAFF TGTGCCAGCAGTTATCGGGGTATAACTGAAGCTTTCTTT NA NA TRBJ1-1 TRBV2
CASSLASGDLSEQYF TGTGCCAGCAGTTTGGCTAGCGGGGACCTCTCCGAGCAGTACTTC once TRBD2 TRBJ2-7 TRBV27
CASSLDGWAGVTESETQYF TGTGCCAGCAGCTTAGATGGTTGGGCAGGGGTCACGGAATCAGAGACCCAGTACTTC NA NA TRBJ2-5 TRBV11-2
CASSEQGSGNQPQHF TGTGCCAGCAGTGAACAGGGTTCGGGCAATCAGCCCCAGCATTTT NA NA TRBJ1-5 TRBV6-1
CASSYDRDIFNSPLHF TGTGCCAGCAGTTACGACCGGGATATTTTTAATTCACCCCTCCACTTT NA NA TRBJ1-6 TRBV6-5
CASNRAGVDYEQYF TGTGCCAGCAACAGAGCGGGGGTTGACTACGAGCAGTACTTC once TRBD2 TRBJ2-7 TRBV27
CSVYPNAQGTDGYTF TGCAGCGTCTACCCAAATGCACAGGGTACGGATGGCTACACCTTC NA NA TRBJ1-2 TRBV29-1
CASSPGQGTETQYF TGTGCCAGCAGCCCCGGACAGGGGACGGAGACCCAGTACTTC NA TRBD1 TRBJ2-5 TRBV28
CASSEGSTNYEQYF TGTGCCAGCAGTGAGGGCAGTACAAACTACGAGCAGTACTTC NA NA TRBJ2-7 TRBV6-1
CASRPTGFSYGYTF TGTGCCAGCAGACCTACAGGGTTCAGCTATGGCTACACCTTC NA NA TRBJ1-2 TRBV2